These 5 T cell receptor beta chains share one sample of origin, sequenced in a study of blood T cell repertoires in COVID-19 (dated by TCRdb to 2020 to 2022). Receptor amplification or capture employed the immunoSEQ multiplex PCR assay. TCRdb carries this immuneACCESS record with in-frame sequences only. Its versions omit some clonotypes, under half of them owing to an unresolved V gene in the studies checked, with the rest unexplained. The sample includes 110,000 to 150,000 clones, with more than 85% observed a single time. About 5.6% of the sample is in the top ten clones. The material sequenced was peripheral blood. All receptors come from a human donor in a cohort sampled during active COVID-19.

CDR3 sequence (DNA): TGTGCCAGCAGCTCCACTAGCGGGAGGTCTAATGAGCAGTTCTTC. This gives the protein CASSSTSGRSNEQFF. The J gene is TRBJ2-1, the V gene TRBV7-9; 12 bases agree with TRBD2. Germline V gene lookup returns CDR1 SEHNR and CDR2 FQNEAQ (reference sequence). The CDR3 length is 15 residues. V lost 4 bases to trimming and J lost 7 bases; unmatched junction nucleotides: 5.

The chain links TRBV6-5 to TRBJ2-5; TRBD1 aligns across 9 bases. CDR1 and CDR2 (germline): MNHEY, SVGAGI. J lost 7 bases, V lost 5 bases, and 11 bases had no gene match. CDR3 length equals 15 residues. CDR3 in DNA: TGTGCCAGCAGTAGACGGGACAGGGTAGGTGTGACCCAGTACTTC. Residues: CASSRRDRVGVTQYF.

This rearrangement joins TRBV9 to TRBJ2-5, with TRBD2 identical over 11 bases. The germline gives CDR1 SGDLS, CDR2 YYNGEE. Losses at the gene ends were 1 base for V and 4 bases for J; bases not matched to a gene: 9. The CDR3 length is 17 residues. The CDR3 loop is CASSVFRGLAEGETQYF. CDR3 nucleotides: TGTGCCAGCAGCGTATTCCGGGGACTAGCGGAGGGAGAGACCCAGTACTTC.

The rearrangement joins TRBV14 to TRBJ2-1, with 12 bases fitting TRBD2. The CDR3 extends over 18 amino acids. V lost 3 bases to trimming and J lost 7 bases; unmatched junction nucleotides: 13. Germline CDR1 is SGHDN and CDR2 is FVKESK. The CDR3 loop reads CASSQTLDWLAGGNEQFF. The CDR3 nucleotides are TGTGCCAGCAGCCAGACTCTCGATTGGCTAGCGGGGGGGAATGAGCAGTTCTTC.

The chain recombines TRBV5-4 with TRBJ1-2, with no clear D. Trimming took 3 bases from V and 4 from J, leaving 13 bases between them. The CDR3 is 14 amino acids. Looked up from germline, CDR1 is SGHNT and CDR2 is YYREEE (reference sequence). CDR3 DNA: TGTGCCAGCAGCTCCGTCGGGGAGGTCTATGGCTACACCTTC. Protein sequence: CASSSVGEVYGYTF.